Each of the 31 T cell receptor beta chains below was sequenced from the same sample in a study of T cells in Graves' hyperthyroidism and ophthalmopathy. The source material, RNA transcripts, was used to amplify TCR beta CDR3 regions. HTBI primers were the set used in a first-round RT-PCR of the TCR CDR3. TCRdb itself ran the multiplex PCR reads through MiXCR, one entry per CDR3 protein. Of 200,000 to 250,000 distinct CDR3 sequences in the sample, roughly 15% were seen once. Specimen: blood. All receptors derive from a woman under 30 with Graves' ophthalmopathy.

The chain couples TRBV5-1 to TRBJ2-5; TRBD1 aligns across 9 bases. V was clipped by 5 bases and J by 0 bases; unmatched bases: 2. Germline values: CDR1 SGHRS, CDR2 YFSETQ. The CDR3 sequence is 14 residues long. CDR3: CASSRQGDQETQYF. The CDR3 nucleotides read TGCGCCAGCAGTAGACAGGGGGACCAAGAGACCCAGTACTTC.

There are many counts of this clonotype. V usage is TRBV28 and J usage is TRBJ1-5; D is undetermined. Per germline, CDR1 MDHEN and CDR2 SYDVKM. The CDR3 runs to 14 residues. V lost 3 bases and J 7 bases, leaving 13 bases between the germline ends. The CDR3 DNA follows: TGTGCCAGCAGTTTGTTTTTGGGGAGCCAGCCCCAGCATTTT. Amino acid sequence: CASSLFLGSQPQHF.

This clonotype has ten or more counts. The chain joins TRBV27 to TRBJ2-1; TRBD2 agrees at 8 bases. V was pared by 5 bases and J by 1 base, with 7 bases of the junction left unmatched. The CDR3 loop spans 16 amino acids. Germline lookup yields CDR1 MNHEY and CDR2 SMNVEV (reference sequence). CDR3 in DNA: TGTGCCAGCAGTATAGAAGCGGGAGTATCCTACAATGAGCAGTTCTTC. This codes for CASSIEAGVSYNEQFF.

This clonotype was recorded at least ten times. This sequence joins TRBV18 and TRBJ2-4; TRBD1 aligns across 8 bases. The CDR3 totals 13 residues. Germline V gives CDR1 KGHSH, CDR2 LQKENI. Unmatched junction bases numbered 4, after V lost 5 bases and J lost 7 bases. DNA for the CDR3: TGTGCCAGCTCATCAGACAGGGGTAACATTCAGTACTTC. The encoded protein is CASSSDRGNIQYF.

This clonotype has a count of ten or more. In DNA, the CDR3 is TGTGCCACCAGCAGAGATGGCAGGGGGGACAATGAGCAGTTCTTC. It encodes CATSRDGRGDNEQFF. The chain joins TRBV15 to TRBJ2-1, with D perhaps matching TRBD1 (7 bases). Trimming stripped 0 bases from V and 5 bases from J, with 11 bases between. The CDR3 covers 15 residues. Germline V gene lookup returns CDR1 LNHNV and CDR2 YYDKDF (reference sequence).

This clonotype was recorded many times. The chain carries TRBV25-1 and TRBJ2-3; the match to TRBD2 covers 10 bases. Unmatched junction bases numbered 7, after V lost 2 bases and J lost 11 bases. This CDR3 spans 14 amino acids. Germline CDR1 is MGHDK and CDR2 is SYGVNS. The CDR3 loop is CASSEEIAGGGQYF. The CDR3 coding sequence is TGTGCCAGCAGTGAAGAGATAGCGGGAGGAGGGCAGTATTTT. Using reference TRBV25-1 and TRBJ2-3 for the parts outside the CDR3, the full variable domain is EADIYQTPRYLVIGTGKKITLECSQTMGHDKMYWYQQDPGMELHLIHYSYGVNSTEKGDLSSESTVSRIRTEHFPLTLESARPSHTSQYLCASSEEIAGGGQYFGPGTRLTVL.

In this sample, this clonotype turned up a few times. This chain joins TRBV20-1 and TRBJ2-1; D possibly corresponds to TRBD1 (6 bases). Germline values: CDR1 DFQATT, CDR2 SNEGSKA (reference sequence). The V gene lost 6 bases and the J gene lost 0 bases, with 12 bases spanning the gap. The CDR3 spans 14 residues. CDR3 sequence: CSARDIDSYNEQFF. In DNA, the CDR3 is TGCAGTGCACGGGACATCGACTCCTACAATGAGCAGTTCTTC.

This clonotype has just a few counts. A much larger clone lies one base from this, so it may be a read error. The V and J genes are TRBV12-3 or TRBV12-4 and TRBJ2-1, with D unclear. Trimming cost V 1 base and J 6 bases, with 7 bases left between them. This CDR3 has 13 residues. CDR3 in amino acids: CASSLGVCNEQFF. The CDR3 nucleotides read TGTGCCAGCAGTTTAGGTGTATGCAATGAGCAGTTCTTC.

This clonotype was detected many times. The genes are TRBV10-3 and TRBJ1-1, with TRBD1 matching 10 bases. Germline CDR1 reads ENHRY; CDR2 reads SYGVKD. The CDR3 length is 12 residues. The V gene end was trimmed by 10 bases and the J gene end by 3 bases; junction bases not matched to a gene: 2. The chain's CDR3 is CATGQGDTEAFF. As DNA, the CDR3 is TGTGCCACCGGACAGGGGGACACTGAAGCTTTCTTT.

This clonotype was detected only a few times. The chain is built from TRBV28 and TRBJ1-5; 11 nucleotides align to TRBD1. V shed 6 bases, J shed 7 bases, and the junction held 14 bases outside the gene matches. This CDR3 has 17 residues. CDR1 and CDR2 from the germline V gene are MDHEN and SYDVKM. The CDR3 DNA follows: TGTGCCAGCAGCATAATCGGGACAGGGGGAAGTCGGCAGCCCCAGCATTTT. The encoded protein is CASSIIGTGGSRQPQHF.

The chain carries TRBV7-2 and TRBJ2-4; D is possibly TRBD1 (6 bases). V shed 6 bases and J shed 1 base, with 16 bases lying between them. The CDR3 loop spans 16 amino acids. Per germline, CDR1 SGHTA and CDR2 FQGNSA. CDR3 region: CASSSQGFAAKNIQYF. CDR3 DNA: TGTGCCAGCAGTTCCCAGGGGTTTGCGGCCAAAAACATTCAGTACTTC.

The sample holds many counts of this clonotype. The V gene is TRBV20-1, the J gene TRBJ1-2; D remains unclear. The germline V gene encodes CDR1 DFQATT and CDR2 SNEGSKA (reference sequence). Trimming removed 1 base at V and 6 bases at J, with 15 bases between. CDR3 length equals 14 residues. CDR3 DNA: TGCAGTGCTAGAGGGACGGAGGAGATACATGGCTACACCTTC. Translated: CSARGTEEIHGYTF.

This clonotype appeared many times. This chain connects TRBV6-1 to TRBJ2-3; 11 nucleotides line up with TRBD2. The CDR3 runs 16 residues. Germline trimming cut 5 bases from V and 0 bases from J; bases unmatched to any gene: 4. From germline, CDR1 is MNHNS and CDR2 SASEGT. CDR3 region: CASSLRLAGSTDTQYF. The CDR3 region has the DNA TGTGCCAGCAGTCTCCGACTAGCGGGGAGCACAGATACGCAGTATTTT.

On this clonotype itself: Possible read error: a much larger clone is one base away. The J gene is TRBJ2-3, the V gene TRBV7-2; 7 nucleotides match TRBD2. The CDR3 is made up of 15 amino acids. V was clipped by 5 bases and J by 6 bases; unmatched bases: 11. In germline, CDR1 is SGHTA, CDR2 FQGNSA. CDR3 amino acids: CASSGPGGTWDTQYF. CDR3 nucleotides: TGTGCCAGCAGCGGGCCCGGGGGGACTTGGGATACGCAGTATTTT.

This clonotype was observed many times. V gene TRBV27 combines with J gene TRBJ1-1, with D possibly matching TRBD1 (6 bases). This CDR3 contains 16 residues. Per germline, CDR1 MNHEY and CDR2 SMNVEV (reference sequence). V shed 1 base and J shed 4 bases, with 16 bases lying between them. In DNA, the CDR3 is TGTGCCAGCAGTTTATTGGGGACAATGAGAGGCACTGAAGCTTTCTTT. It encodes CASSLLGTMRGTEAFF.

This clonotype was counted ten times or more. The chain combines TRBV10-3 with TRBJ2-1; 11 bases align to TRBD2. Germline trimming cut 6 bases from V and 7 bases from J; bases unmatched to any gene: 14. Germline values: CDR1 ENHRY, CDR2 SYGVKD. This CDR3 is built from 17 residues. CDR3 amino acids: CAIRAGTSGEGRNEQFF. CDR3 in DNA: TGTGCCATCAGAGCCGGGACTAGCGGAGAGGGAAGGAATGAGCAGTTCTTC.

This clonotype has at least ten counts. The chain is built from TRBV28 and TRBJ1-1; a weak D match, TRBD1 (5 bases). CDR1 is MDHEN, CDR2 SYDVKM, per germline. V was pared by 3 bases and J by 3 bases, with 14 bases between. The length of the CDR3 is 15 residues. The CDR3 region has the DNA TGTGCCAGCAGTTTGCGCCTCCAGGGCCACACTGAAGCTTTCTTT. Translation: CASSLRLQGHTEAFF.

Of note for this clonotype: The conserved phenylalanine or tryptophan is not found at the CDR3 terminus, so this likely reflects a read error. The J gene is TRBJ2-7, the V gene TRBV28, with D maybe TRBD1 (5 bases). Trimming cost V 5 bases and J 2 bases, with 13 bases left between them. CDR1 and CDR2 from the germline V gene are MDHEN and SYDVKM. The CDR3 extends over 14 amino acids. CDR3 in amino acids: CASSPTATPYEQYL. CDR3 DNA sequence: TGTGCCAGCAGTCCGACAGCGACCCCCTACGAGCAGTACCTC.

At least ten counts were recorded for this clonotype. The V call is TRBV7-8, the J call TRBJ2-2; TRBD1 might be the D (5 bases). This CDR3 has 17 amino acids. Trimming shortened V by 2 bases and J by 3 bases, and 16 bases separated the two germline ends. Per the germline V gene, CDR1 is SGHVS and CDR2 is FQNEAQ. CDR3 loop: CASSLPRLRADTGELFF. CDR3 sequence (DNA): TGTGCCAGCAGCTTACCCCGCCTCAGGGCGGACACCGGGGAGCTGTTTTTT.

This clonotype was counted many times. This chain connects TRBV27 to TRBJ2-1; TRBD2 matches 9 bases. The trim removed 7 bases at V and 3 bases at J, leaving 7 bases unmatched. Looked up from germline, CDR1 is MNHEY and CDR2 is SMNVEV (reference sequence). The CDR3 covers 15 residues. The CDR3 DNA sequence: TGTGCCAGCACCACCGGGACTAGCCGCTACAATGAGCAGTTCTTC. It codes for CASTTGTSRYNEQFF.

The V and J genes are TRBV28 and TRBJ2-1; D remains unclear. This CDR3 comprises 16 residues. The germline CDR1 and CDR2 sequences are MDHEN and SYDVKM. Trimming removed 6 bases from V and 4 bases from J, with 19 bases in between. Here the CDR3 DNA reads TGTGCCAGCAGCCCCGATAGGGAAAGGGATTACAATGAGCAGTTCTTC. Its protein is CASSPDRERDYNEQFF.

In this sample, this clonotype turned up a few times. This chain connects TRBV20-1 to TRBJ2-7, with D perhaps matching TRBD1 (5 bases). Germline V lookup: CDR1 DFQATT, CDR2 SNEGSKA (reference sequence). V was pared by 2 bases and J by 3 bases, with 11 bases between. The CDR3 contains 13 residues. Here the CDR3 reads CSARKGRVYEQYF. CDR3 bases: TGCAGTGCTAGAAAGGGGCGAGTCTACGAGCAGTACTTC.

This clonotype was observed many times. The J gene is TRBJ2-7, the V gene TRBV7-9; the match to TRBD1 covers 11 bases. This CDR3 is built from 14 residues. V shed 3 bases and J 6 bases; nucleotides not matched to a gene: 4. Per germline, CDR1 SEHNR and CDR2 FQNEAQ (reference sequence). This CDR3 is CASSFPGTGGEQYF. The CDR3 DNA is TGTGCCAGCAGCTTTCCCGGGACAGGGGGCGAGCAGTACTTC.

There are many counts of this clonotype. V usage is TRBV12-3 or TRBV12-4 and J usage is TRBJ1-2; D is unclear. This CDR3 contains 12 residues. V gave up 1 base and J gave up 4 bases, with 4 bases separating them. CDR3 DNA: TGTGCCAGCAGTTTAGAATTCTATGGCTACACCTTC. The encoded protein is CASSLEFYGYTF.

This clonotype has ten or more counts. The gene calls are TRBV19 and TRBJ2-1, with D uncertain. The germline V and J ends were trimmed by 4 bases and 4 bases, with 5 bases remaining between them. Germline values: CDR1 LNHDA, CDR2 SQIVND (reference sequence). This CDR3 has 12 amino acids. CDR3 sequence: CASSNTYNEQFF. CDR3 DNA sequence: TGTGCCAGTAGTAACACTTACAATGAGCAGTTCTTC.

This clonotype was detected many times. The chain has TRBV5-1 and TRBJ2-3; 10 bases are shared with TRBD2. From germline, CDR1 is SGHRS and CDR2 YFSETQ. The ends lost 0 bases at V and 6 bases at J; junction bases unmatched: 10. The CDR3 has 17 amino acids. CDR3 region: CASSLATGLATGDTQYF. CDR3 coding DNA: TGCGCCAGCAGCTTGGCCACGGGACTAGCGACAGGGGATACGCAGTATTTT.

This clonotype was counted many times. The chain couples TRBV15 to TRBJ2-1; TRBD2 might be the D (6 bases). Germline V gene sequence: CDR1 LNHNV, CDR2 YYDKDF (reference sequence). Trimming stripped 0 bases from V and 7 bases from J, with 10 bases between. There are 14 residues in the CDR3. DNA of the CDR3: TGTGCCACCAGCAGAGATCCCGGGAGTAATGAGCAGTTCTTC. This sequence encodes CATSRDPGSNEQFF.

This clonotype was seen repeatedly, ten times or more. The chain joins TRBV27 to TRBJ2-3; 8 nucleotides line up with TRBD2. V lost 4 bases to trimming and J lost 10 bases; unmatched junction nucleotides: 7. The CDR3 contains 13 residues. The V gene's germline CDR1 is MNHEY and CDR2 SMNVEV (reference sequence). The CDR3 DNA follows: TGTGCCAGCAGTTACTTCGGGGGGGCTGCGCAGTATTTT. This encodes CASSYFGGAAQYF.

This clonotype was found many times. The CDR3 reads CASSSRTGSSNQPQHF. DNA of the CDR3: TGTGCCAGCAGCTCACGAACAGGGAGTAGCAATCAGCCCCAGCATTTT. The V call is TRBV28, the J call TRBJ1-5; a weak D match, TRBD1 (6 bases). Trimming left V 6 bases short and J 0 bases short, with 15 bases between. There are 16 residues in the CDR3. The germline gives CDR1 MDHEN, CDR2 SYDVKM.

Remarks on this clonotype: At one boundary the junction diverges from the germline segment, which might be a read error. The CDR3 protein is CASSLAPGNEQFF. CDR3 nucleotides: TGTGCTAGCAGCTTAGCGCCGGGGAATGAGCAGTTCTTC. The chain has TRBV7-7 and TRBJ2-1; tentatively, D is TRBD2 (5 bases). CDR3 length: 13 residues. Germline CDR1 is SSHAT and CDR2 is FNYEAQ (reference sequence).

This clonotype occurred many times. The CDR3 loop is CASSLTMDRVEGQFF. In DNA form, the CDR3 reads TGTGCCAGCAGCTTAACCATGGACAGGGTAGAGGGGCAGTTCTTC. The chain joins TRBV7-3 to TRBJ2-1; 8 bases agree with TRBD1. Germline-derived CDR1 and CDR2 are SGHTA and FQGTGA. The V gene end was trimmed by 0 bases and the J gene end by 12 bases; junction bases not matched to a gene: 10. This CDR3 has 15 amino acids.